The clone carrying this T cell receptor (beta chain) has more than one count but fewer than ten. The antigen is unknown. The sample comes from a study of T cells in Graves' hyperthyroidism and ophthalmopathy. Study conclusions and caveats: Most thyroid clonotypes that were expanded above 0.001 also turned up in blood.

CDR3 length: 15 amino acids. The V end was cut by 9 bases, the J end by 0 bases, with 16 bases between. Germline assignment: CDR1 KGHDR and CDR2 SFDVKD. RNA transcripts served as the template for amplifying TCR beta CDR3 regions. The study used the HTBI primer set for a first-round RT-PCR of the TCR CDR3. MiXCR was run by TCRdb on the multiplex PCR reads, yielding one entry per CDR3 protein. The profile covers fewer than 450,000 distinct CDR3 sequences, with roughly an eighth appearing a single time and approximately 29% taken by the ten largest. The sequence was collected from a man aged 45-65 years with Graves' ophthalmopathy. The sequencing input was blood. This chain connects TRBV24-1 to TRBJ2-5, with D uncertain. CDR3 amino acids: CATERSRQYQETQYF. DNA of the CDR3: TGTGCCACCGAGCGTAGTAGACAATACCAAGAGACCCAGTACTTC.